This is a list of T cell receptor beta chains from one sample in a study of cytomegalovirus exposure and HLA in healthy donors. Measured with immunoSEQ multiplex PCR; TCRdb has only the in-frame clones, and not every one. The sample lists some 150,000 clones, about 80% seen once, with around 4.3% in the top ten. Sequenced: PBMCs. The receptors originated from a man aged 25 to 40 in good health and CMV-seronegative. Both conserved end residues are part of each CDR3. D genes are given only for firm matches. Size is omitted from some rows. Given values are once, few, many or a class for expanded clones.

TRBV7-8,TRBJ2-7,TRBD2,once,TGTGCCAGCAGCCGCGGGACTAGCGGAAACTCCTACGAGCAGTACTTC,CASSRGTSGNSYEQYF
TRBV5-8,TRBJ2-1,TRBD1,once,TGTGCCAGCAGCTCCTGGACAGGCAATGAGCAGTTCTTC,CASSSWTGNEQFF
TRBV7-6,TRBJ2-1,TRBD2,-,TGTGCCAGCAGCTTAGCGAGTCGCGGGGGTAGTGAGCAGTTCTTC,CASSLASRGGSEQFF
TRBV6-1,TRBJ1-5,-,once,TGTGCCAGCAGCCCCACTTCGCAGCCCCAGCATTTT,CASSPTSQPQHF
TRBV5-6,TRBJ2-1,TRBD2,-,TGTGCCAGCAGCTTGGCCAGGACTAGCGGCCTTTACAATGAGCAGTTCTTC,CASSLARTSGLYNEQFF
TRBV18,TRBJ2-2,-,-,TGTGCCAGCTCACTGTTTGCAGCGGGCGGATCCGGGGAGCTGTTTTTT,CASSLFAAGGSGELFF
TRBV28,TRBJ2-1,TRBD2,-,TGTGCCAGCAGACCCTCCTGGGGGCTAGCGGGAGTCAATGAGCAGTTCTTC,CASRPSWGLAGVNEQFF
TRBV7-8,TRBJ1-1,-,-,TGTGCCAGCAGCCTCGCCGGGACTGAAGCTTTCTTT,CASSLAGTEAFF
TRBV7-9,TRBJ1-2,-,once,TGTGCCACCGATCCCAGGGACTATGGCTACACCTTC,CATDPRDYGYTF
TRBV9,TRBJ2-7,TRBD1,few,TGTGCCAGCAGCGTACAACAGGGGGCAGGCTACGAGCAGTACTTC,CASSVQQGAGYEQYF
TRBV4-1,TRBJ2-7,TRBD2,few,TGCGCCAGCAGCGCTGGACTAGCGGGTTACGAGCAGTACTTC,CASSAGLAGYEQYF
TRBV5-3,TRBJ1-5,TRBD1,-,TGTGCCAGAAGCTGGGACAGGATGAATCATCAGCCCCAGCATTTT,CARSWDRMNHQPQHF
TRBV11-2,TRBJ1-4,TRBD1,-,TGTGCCAGCAGCAGGACAGGGAGGGGCACTACTAATGAAAAACTGTTTTTT,CASSRTGRGTTNEKLFF
TRBV5-1,TRBJ1-4,TRBD1,-,TGCGCCAGCAGTTACGGACAGGATGAAAAACTGTTTTTT,CASSYGQDEKLFF
TRBV9,TRBJ1-2,TRBD1,-,TGTGCCAGCAGCACCTGGACAGGGGAAGAAGGCTACACCTTC,CASSTWTGEEGYTF
TRBV21-1,TRBJ2-7,-,few,TGTGCCAGCAGCAAAGAACGGGAGGGCCCGGGCGAGCAGTACTTC,CASSKEREGPGEQYF
TRBV18,TRBJ2-1,TRBD1,-,TGTGCCAGCTCACCACCGACAGGGCTGGACTACAATGAGCAGTTCTTC,CASSPPTGLDYNEQFF
TRBV7-9,TRBJ2-5,-,once,TGTGCCAGCAGCTCTTATATCCCTCAGGGTCGGGAGACCCAGTACTTC,CASSSYIPQGRETQYF
TRBV30,TRBJ1-3,TRBD1,-,TGTGCCTTTAACAGGGGGTCCCGCTCTGGAAACACCATATATTTT,CAFNRGSRSGNTIYF
TRBV4-2,TRBJ2-3,TRBD2,once,TGTGCCAGCAGCCAAGAGGGAGCAGCGGGAGGAGGGTGGGGCACAGATACGCAGTATTTT,CASSQEGAAGGGWGTDTQYF
TRBV6-1,TRBJ2-1,TRBD2,-,TGTGCCAGCAGTGAATGGCGGGAGCCATACAATGAGCAGTTCTTC,CASSEWREPYNEQFF
TRBV4-1,TRBJ1-3,-,few,TGCGCCAGCAGCTTCCGGGACATATCTGGAAACACCATATATTTT,CASSFRDISGNTIYF
TRBV11-2,TRBJ2-7,-,-,TGTGCCAGCAGCTACAAGAACCACGAGCAGTACTTC,CASSYKNHEQYF
TRBV30,TRBJ1-6,TRBD1,-,TGTGCCCAAGGGACAGATAATTCACCCCTCCACTTT,CAQGTDNSPLHF
TRBV5-4,TRBJ2-7,TRBD1,-,TGTGCCAGCAGCCCCGGGGGACAGGGGGCGCACCACGAGCAGTACTTC,CASSPGGQGAHHEQYF
TRBV7-9,TRBJ1-5,-,-,TGTGCCAGCAGCAAATGGTCAGGGATCGAGTATCAGCCCCAGCATTTT,CASSKWSGIEYQPQHF
TRBV9,TRBJ1-5,-,once,TGTGCCAGCAGCGTAGAGCCTAGCAATCAGCCCCAGCATTTT,CASSVEPSNQPQHF
TRBV7-2,TRBJ1-6,-,few,TGTGCCAGCAGCCACGCCAGCGGACCCCTCCACTTT,CASSHASGPLHF
TRBV19,TRBJ1-1,-,-,TGTGCCAGTGTCGATACAGGGAATGTCCCTGAAGCTTTCTTT,CASVDTGNVPEAFF
TRBV20-1,TRBJ2-1,-,once,TGCAGTGCTAGAGGGGGCCGGGAGCAGTTCTTC,CSARGGREQFF
TRBV7-3,TRBJ2-5,-,-,TGTGCCAGCAGCTTAAATGGCGGCCAAGAGACCCAGTACTTC,CASSLNGGQETQYF
TRBV30,TRBJ1-2,TRBD1,once,TGTGCCTGGGAACAGGGGTTTAACTATGGCTACACCTTC,CAWEQGFNYGYTF
TRBV5-1,TRBJ2-5,-,-,TGCGCCAGCAGCTTACAGCCAGCAAAAGAGACCCAGTACTTC,CASSLQPAKETQYF
TRBV7-8,TRBJ2-7,-,-,TGTGCCAGCAGCCCCTCTGAGACTAGCTACGAGCAGTACTTC,CASSPSETSYEQYF
TRBV5-4,TRBJ2-1,TRBD1,-,TGTGCCAGCAGATCCGGGACAGACATCAATGAGCAGTTCTTC,CASRSGTDINEQFF
TRBV19,TRBJ1-1,-,-,TGTGCCAGTAGTATAGATATCGAGGGCACTGAAGCTTTCTTT,CASSIDIEGTEAFF
TRBV9,TRBJ1-2,-,-,TGTGCCAGCAGCGTAGGAGCAGGGGACTATGGCTACACCTTC,CASSVGAGDYGYTF
TRBV10-3,TRBJ2-7,TRBD2,once,TGTGCCATCACCGCCGTAGCGGGAGGGCCCTACGAGCAGTACTTC,CAITAVAGGPYEQYF
TRBV2,TRBJ1-1,TRBD1,-,TGTGCCAGCAGTCGGATTATAGACAGGGGGCGAACTGAAGCTTTCTTT,CASSRIIDRGRTEAFF
TRBV7-9,TRBJ1-4,-,-,TGTGCCAGCAGGGGAGGGATTAATGAAAAACTGTTTTTT,CASRGGINEKLFF
TRBV7-6,TRBJ2-2,-,few,TGTGCCAGCAGCTTAGACGGAGCGGAGGCCGGGGAGCTGTTTTTT,CASSLDGAEAGELFF
TRBV27,TRBJ2-1,-,-,TGTGCCAGCAGTCGGGGTTTGAGCTCCTACAATGAGCAGTTCTTC,CASSRGLSSYNEQFF
TRBV13,TRBJ2-1,-,-,TGTGCCAGCAGCGGCGACAGATACAATGAGCAGTTCTTC,CASSGDRYNEQFF
TRBV30,TRBJ1-3,-,-,TGTGCCTGGAGTGTACGGGGATGGGAAAACACCATATATTTT,CAWSVRGWENTIYF
TRBV18,TRBJ1-5,-,-,TGTGCCAGCTCCTCGGGACAAGGGCATAGCAATCAGCCCCAGCATTTT,CASSSGQGHSNQPQHF
TRBV5-1,TRBJ1-1,-,-,TGCGCCAGCAGCTTGGCGGTTAACACTGAAGCTTTCTTT,CASSLAVNTEAFF
TRBV19,TRBJ1-3,TRBD1,-,TGTGCCAGTACCCGCGATAGGACAGGGGTCGGAAACACCATATATTTT,CASTRDRTGVGNTIYF
TRBV5-1,TRBJ1-1,-,-,TGCGCCAGCAGCTACAATTCAGGGAACACTGAAGCTTTCTTT,CASSYNSGNTEAFF
TRBV27,TRBJ1-5,-,-,TGTGCCAGCAGTTTCCGGGGGGCACAGCCCCAGCATTTT,CASSFRGAQPQHF
TRBV5-1,TRBJ1-1,-,few,TGCGCCAGCAGCTTCTCCAGCGGACAGAAGAACACTGAAGCTTTCTTT,CASSFSSGQKNTEAFF
TRBV28,TRBJ2-7,TRBD1,-,TGTGCCAGCAGTCGGACAGGCCCCTACGAGCAGTACTTC,CASSRTGPYEQYF
TRBV29-1,TRBJ2-6,-,-,TGCAGCGTCCAGTCTGGGGCCAACGTCCTGACTTTC,CSVQSGANVLTF
TRBV5-1,TRBJ2-2,-,-,TGCGCCAGCAGCCAGTCACAGGGTGGGGACACCGGGGAGCTGTTTTTT,CASSQSQGGDTGELFF